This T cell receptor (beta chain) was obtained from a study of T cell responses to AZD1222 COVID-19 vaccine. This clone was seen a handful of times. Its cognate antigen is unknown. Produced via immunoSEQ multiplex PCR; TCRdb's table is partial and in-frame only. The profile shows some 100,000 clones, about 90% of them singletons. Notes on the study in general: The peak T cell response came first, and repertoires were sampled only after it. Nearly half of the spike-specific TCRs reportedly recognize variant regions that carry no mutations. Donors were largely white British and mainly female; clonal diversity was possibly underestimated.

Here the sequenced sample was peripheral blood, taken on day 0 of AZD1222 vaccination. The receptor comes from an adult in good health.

CDR3 bases: TGTGCCAGCAGTTTTGGCTCCACCACAGATACGCAGTATTTT. It specifies CASSFGSTTDTQYF. The chain employs TRBV28 and TRBJ2-3; D remains unclear. Germline V gives CDR1 MDHEN, CDR2 SYDVKM. V dropped 3 bases and J dropped 2 bases, with 9 bases sitting between them. The length of the CDR3 is 14 residues. Full variable domain (remainder filled in from reference TRBV28 and TRBJ2-3): DVKVTQSSRYLVKRTGEKVFLECVQDMDHENMFWYRQDPGLGLRLIYFSYDVKMKEKGDIPEGYSVSREKKERFSLILESASTNQTSMYLCASSFGSTTDTQYFGPGTRLTVL.